This record covers a single TCR beta chain. The sample comes from a study of blood T cell repertoires in COVID-19. Whole-study context: Nucleic acid was either cDNA or gDNA, and it came from T cells, B-cell-depleted T cells, or PBMCs.

Per the authors' pipeline: Amplification with reference gene primers provided the estimates of nucleated cell counts. Using immunoSEQ multiplex PCR, the repertoire was profiled, and TCRdb retains in-frame clones only, with some absent. The V and J calls and clone size are taken from that table; D and trimming were inferred from the DNA. The sample lists a few hundred thousand clones, around four fifths occurring once. Deletions cut 3 bases from V and 1 base from J, with 9 bases between. The CDR3 sequence is 14 residues long. Germline lookup yields CDR1 LGHDT and CDR2 YNNKEL (reference sequence). The TCR sequence derives from a woman in her 50s with acute or convalescent COVID-19. Source material: peripheral blood. V is TRBV3-1 (or the pseudogene TRBV3-2) and J is TRBJ1-1, with D perhaps TRBD1 (6 bases). The CDR3 loop reads CASSHSTGNTEAFF. The DNA of the CDR3 is TGTGCCAGCAGCCATTCGACAGGGAACACTGAAGCTTTCTTT.